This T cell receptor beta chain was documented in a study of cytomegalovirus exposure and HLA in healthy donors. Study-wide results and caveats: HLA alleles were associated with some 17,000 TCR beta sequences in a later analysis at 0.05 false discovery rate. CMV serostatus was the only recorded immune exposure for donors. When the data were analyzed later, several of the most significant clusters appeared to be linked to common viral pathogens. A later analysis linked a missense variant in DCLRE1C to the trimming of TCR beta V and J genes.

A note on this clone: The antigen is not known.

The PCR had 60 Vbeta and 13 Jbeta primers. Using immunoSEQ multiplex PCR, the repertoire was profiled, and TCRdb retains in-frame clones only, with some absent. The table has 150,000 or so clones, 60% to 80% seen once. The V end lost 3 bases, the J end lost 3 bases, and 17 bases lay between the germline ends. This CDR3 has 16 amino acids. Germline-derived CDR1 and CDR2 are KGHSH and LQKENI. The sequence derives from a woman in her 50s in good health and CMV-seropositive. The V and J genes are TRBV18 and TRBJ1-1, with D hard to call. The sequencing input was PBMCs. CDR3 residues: CASSPLGGAADTEAFF. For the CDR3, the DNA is TGTGCCAGCTCACCCCTCGGTGGCGCGGCGGACACTGAAGCTTTCTTT.